The rows below give T cell receptor beta chains drawn from one sample of a study of control samples from healthy donors and cancer patients. The data were produced by immunoSEQ multiplex PCR, yet TCRdb's version contains in-frame clones alone and is incomplete. This sample carries under 200,000 clones, approximately 96% of them seen once, and the ten largest clones take approximately 0.97%. Specimen: blood. The receptors come from a woman aged 25 to 39 in good health. The CDR3 runs from the conserved cysteine through the conserved F or W. A D gene is named only where the DNA matches it firmly. Clone size appears in some rows only: once, few, many, or a class for an expanded clone.

d_gene | abundance | j_gene | v_gene | CDR3aa | CDR3nt
TRBD1 | - | TRBJ1-2 | TRBV7-2 | CASSYAQDREEYGYTF | TGTGCCAGCAGCTACGCTCAGGACAGGGAAGAGTATGGCTACACCTTC
- | - | TRBJ2-7 | TRBV5-6 | CASSLEGEQYF | TGTGCCAGCAGCTTGGAAGGCGAGCAGTACTTC
- | - | TRBJ2-1 | TRBV9 | CASSERVDNSYNEQFF | TGTGCCAGCAGCGAACGGGTAGACAACTCCTACAATGAGCAGTTCTTC
- | once | TRBJ2-7 | TRBV13 | CASSSQGRTPRYVQYF | TGTGCCAGCAGCTCCCAAGGCAGAACCCCTAGGTATGTGCAGTACTTC
- | - | TRBJ1-2 | TRBV7-2 | CASSFTQLYGYTF | TGTGCCAGCAGCTTTACCCAGTTATATGGCTACACCTTC
TRBD2 | - | TRBJ2-1 | TRBV5-1 | CASSLAPAGTHNEQFF | TGCGCCAGCAGCTTGGCCCCAGCGGGGACCCACAATGAGCAGTTCTTC
- | - | TRBJ1-5 | TRBV28 | CASSLYLRQPQHF | TGTGCCAGCAGTTTATATTTGAGACAGCCCCAGCATTTT
TRBD1 | - | TRBJ1-3 | TRBV5-1 | CASSAWGVGQGIPDGNTIYF | TGCGCCAGCAGCGCGTGGGGCGTGGGACAGGGGATACCAGATGGAAACACCATATATTTT
- | - | TRBJ1-3 | TRBV27 | CASSPRGKGNTIYF | TGTGCCAGCAGTCCCCGGGGAAAAGGAAACACCATATATTTT
- | - | TRBJ1-1 | TRBV7-6 | CASSLAATVGEAFF | TGTGCCAGCAGCTTAGCGGCGACAGTAGGTGAAGCTTTCTTT
TRBD1 | - | TRBJ2-3 | TRBV9 | CASSARQGDTDTQYF | TGTGCCAGCAGCGCCCGACAGGGGGACACAGATACGCAGTATTTT
- | - | TRBJ2-5 | TRBV18 | CASSPRRLEETQYF | TGTGCCAGCTCACCACGCAGACTGGAAGAGACCCAGTACTTC
TRBD2 | - | TRBJ2-7 | TRBV7-9 | CASSSGGREGRYEQYF | TGTGCCAGCAGCTCCGGTGGGCGGGAGGGCCGTTACGAGCAGTACTTC
- | - | TRBJ1-1 | TRBV27 | CASSLSAGGVAFF | TGTGCCAGCAGTTTATCCGCCGGCGGCGTAGCTTTCTTT
TRBD1 | - | TRBJ1-2 | TRBV7-9 | CASSRQGGASYGYTF | TGTGCCAGCAGCCGACAGGGAGGGGCGAGCTATGGCTACACCTTC